These 29 T cell receptor beta chains originate from one sample sequenced in a study of T cells after yellow fever vaccination. Each CDR3 protein is one row after TCRdb ran MiXCR on the 5' RACE reads. The sample consists of under 400,000 distinct CDR3 sequences, around 13% of them appearing once. This material consisted of CD4+ T cells sorted from PBMCs, taken 15 days after the yellow fever booster vaccination. Receptor source: a man aged 18 to 29 who received the YFV17D yellow fever vaccine.

This clonotype turned up a few times. V is TRBV2 and J is TRBJ2-2; TRBD2 matches 8 bases. The CDR3 extends over 15 amino acids. Germline values: CDR1 SNHLY, CDR2 FYNNEI. The junction had 7 bases not matched to a gene; V was cut back by 4 bases and J by 6 bases. This CDR3 is CASSAFGGASGELFF. The DNA of the CDR3 is TGTGCCAGCAGTGCGTTCGGGGGGGCGTCCGGGGAGCTGTTTTTT.

This clonotype was observed a few times. The rearrangement joins TRBV6-6 to TRBJ2-7; the D gene could be TRBD1 or TRBD2 (5 bases each). V was shortened by 4 bases and J by 6 bases, with 16 bases between the two germline ends. Germline V CDR1 and CDR2: MNHNY, SVGAGI (reference sequence). The CDR3 is 14 residues long. CDR3 protein: CASSLNGPGGEQYV. CDR3 bases: TGTGCCAGCAGTTTAAACGGGCCTGGGGGCGAGCAGTACGTC.

This clonotype has ten or more counts. The gene calls are TRBV20-1 and TRBJ1-2; D is unclear. Germline V gene data show CDR1 as DFQATT and CDR2 as SNEGSKA (reference sequence). Trimming took off 1 base at V and 8 bases at J, with 23 bases between the two ends. The CDR3 loop spans 16 amino acids. As DNA, the CDR3 is TGCAGTGCTAGAGCCACCCTTACGGCTTACGAACGAGGCTACACCTTC. Translated, it gives CSARATLTAYERGYTF.

The chain uses TRBV28 and TRBJ2-5; 8 bases match TRBD1. The CDR3 runs to 15 residues. The V segment lost 5 bases and the J segment 5 bases; nucleotides outside the gene matches: 10. The V gene's germline CDR1 is MDHEN and CDR2 SYDVKM. The CDR3 here is CASSPPDREQETQYF. CDR3 coding DNA: TGTGCCAGCAGTCCCCCGGACAGGGAGCAGGAGACCCAGTACTTC.

The rearrangement links TRBV2 to TRBJ1-1; TRBD1 matches at 8 bases. After removal of 6 bases from V and 7 bases from J, the junction contained 7 bases not matched to a gene. Germline-derived CDR1 and CDR2 are SNHLY and FYNNEI. There are 13 residues in the CDR3. The CDR3 protein is CASRETGVGEAFF. The DNA for the CDR3 is TGTGCCAGCAGGGAGACAGGGGTGGGTGAAGCTTTCTTT.

This clonotype was detected many times. The rearrangement links TRBV5-1 to TRBJ1-5, with D uncertain. The V gene lost 2 bases and the J gene lost 7 bases, with 13 bases spanning the gap. The germline CDR1 and CDR2 sequences are SGHRS and YFSETQ. This CDR3 comprises 14 residues. The CDR3 spells CASSFGRNTQPQHF. The CDR3 nucleotides are TGCGCCAGCAGCTTTGGAAGGAATACCCAGCCCCAGCATTTT.

The gene calls are TRBV30 and TRBJ2-2, with no clear D. Trimming left V 3 bases short and J 2 bases short, with 4 bases between. Germline V lookup: CDR1 GTSNPN, CDR2 SVGIG (reference sequence). This CDR3 region has 12 residues. The CDR3 reads CAWRLNTGELFF. The CDR3 coding sequence is TGTGCCTGGAGACTCAACACCGGGGAGCTGTTTTTT.

The chain uses TRBV9 and TRBJ2-3; TRBD2 matches at 7 bases. This CDR3 comprises 16 residues. Germline lookup yields CDR1 SGDLS and CDR2 YYNGEE. Germline trimming cut 0 bases from V and 3 bases from J; bases unmatched to any gene: 7. The CDR3 DNA reads TGTGCCAGCAGCGTAGGAGGCGGGGGTATGACAGATACGCAGTATTTT. Its translation: CASSVGGGGMTDTQYF.

The sample holds a few counts of this clonotype. The chain employs TRBV28 and TRBJ2-7; D is possibly TRBD1 (5 bases). This CDR3 has 15 residues. From germline, CDR1 is MDHEN and CDR2 SYDVKM. Trimming removed 2 bases at V and 4 bases at J, with 15 bases between. In DNA form, the CDR3 reads TGTGCCAGCAGTTTAGGGGTATTGGGGCGGTACGAGCAGTACGTC. Translated, it gives CASSLGVLGRYEQYV.

This clonotype came up a few times. The genes are TRBV20-1 and TRBJ2-3; weak D call: TRBD1 (6 bases). Germline lookup yields CDR1 DFQATT and CDR2 SNEGSKA (reference sequence). This CDR3 comprises 13 residues. Trimming pared 5 bases from V and 4 bases from J, leaving 13 bases between. CDR3 in amino acids: CSAVRAGADTQYF. CDR3 bases: TGCAGTGCTGTCCGCGCAGGGGCAGATACGCAGTATTTT.

CDR3 in DNA: TGTGCCAGCAGTTTAGGGGTCAGCTATGGCTACACCTTC. It translates to CASSLGVSYGYTF. J is TRBJ1-2 and V is TRBV12-3 or TRBV12-4; D uncertain. V gave up 1 base and J gave up 4 bases, with 7 bases separating them. The CDR3 spans 13 residues.

This chain uses TRBV7-3 with TRBJ2-1; 10 bases are shared with TRBD2. Per germline, CDR1 SGHTA and CDR2 FQGTGA. This CDR3 is 15 amino acids long. V trimming: 5 bases; J trimming: 3 bases; junction bases outside the gene matches: 4. CDR3 DNA: TGTGCCAGCAGCCAGACTAGCGGGCTCTACAATGAGCAGTTCTTC. Encoded protein: CASSQTSGLYNEQFF.

CDR3 region: CASSRSSTGELFF. As DNA, the CDR3 is TGTGCCAGCAGCCGATCCAGCACCGGGGAGCTGTTTTTT. The chain has TRBV12-3 or TRBV12-4 and TRBJ2-2; D remains ambiguous. The germline V and J ends were trimmed by 6 bases and 4 bases, with 9 bases remaining between them. CDR3 length: 13 residues.

This clonotype was picked up many times. The V call is TRBV5-6, the J call TRBJ2-1; no definite D call. V lost 1 base and J lost 6, with 11 bases in between. This CDR3 spans 14 amino acids. Looked up from germline, CDR1 is SGHDT and CDR2 is YYEEEE. The CDR3: CASSLLTRTNEQFF. Here the CDR3 DNA reads TGTGCCAGCAGCTTGTTGACCCGAACCAATGAGCAGTTCTTC.

This clonotype was seen repeatedly, ten times or more. The chain recombines TRBV5-1 with TRBJ2-3; D is unclear. The CDR3 contains 13 residues. The V gene lost 1 base and the J gene lost 1 base, with 4 bases spanning the gap. Germline CDR1 reads SGHRS; CDR2 reads YFSETQ. DNA of the CDR3: TGCGCCAGCAGCTTGTCGGGCACAGATACGCAGTATTTT. Amino acid sequence: CASSLSGTDTQYF.

The sample holds a few counts of this clonotype. This chain links TRBV25-1 with TRBJ2-3; unclear D gene. CDR1 is MGHDK and CDR2 is SYGVNS in the germline V gene. V shed 5 bases and J shed 0 bases, with 12 bases lying between them. The CDR3 sequence is 15 residues long. The CDR3 sequence is CASSRRSLSTDTQYF. In nucleotides, the CDR3 is TGTGCCAGCAGTCGTCGCTCCCTAAGCACAGATACGCAGTATTTT.

This clonotype has only a few counts. V and J are TRBV6-2 or TRBV6-3 and TRBJ2-7; possibly TRBD1 or TRBD2 for D (5 bases each). Germline V gene lookup returns CDR1 MNHEY and CDR2 SVGEGT. CDR3 length equals 14 residues. Trimming stripped 6 bases from V and 0 bases from J, with 12 bases between. The CDR3 DNA sequence: TGTGCCAGCAGCCCGGGACGGGTCTCCTACGAGCAGTACTTC. Protein product: CASSPGRVSYEQYF.

In this sample, this clonotype turned up a few times. The chain joins TRBV4-1 to TRBJ1-2; 7 nucleotides match TRBD1. The V and J ends lost 3 bases and 4 bases, in that order; junction bases with no gene match: 11. Germline lookup yields CDR1 MGHRA and CDR2 YSYEKL. The CDR3 sequence is 16 residues long. This chain's CDR3 is CASSHETGALPYGYTF. CDR3 bases: TGCGCCAGCAGCCACGAAACAGGGGCCCTCCCCTATGGCTACACCTTC.

This clonotype has just a few counts. The chain links TRBV3-1 to TRBJ2-5; a weak D match, TRBD2 (5 bases). V was cut by 4 bases and J by 4 bases, with 13 bases left in between. The germline CDR1 and CDR2 sequences are LGHDT and YNNKEL (reference sequence). CDR3 size: 14 residues. CDR3 amino acids: CASSLRAAGETQYF. DNA of the CDR3: TGTGCCAGCAGCCTCCGAGCGGCTGGAGAGACCCAGTACTTC.

The chain combines TRBV20-1 with TRBJ2-5; a possible D gene is TRBD2 (6 bases). Trimming took off 3 bases at V and 2 bases at J, with 16 bases between the two ends. CDR3 size: 15 residues. Germline assignment: CDR1 DFQATT and CDR2 SNEGSKA (reference sequence). The CDR3 bases are TGCAGTGCTAGCCCCGCCGGGGGATCGCAAGAGACCCAGTACTTC. It codes for CSASPAGGSQETQYF.

This clonotype has only a few counts. This chain uses TRBV10-3 with TRBJ2-1, with 8 bases that match TRBD2. V was pared by 4 bases and J by 1 base, with 6 bases of the junction left unmatched. Germline values: CDR1 ENHRY, CDR2 SYGVKD. The CDR3 is 16 amino acids. The CDR3 nucleotides read TGTGCCATCAGTGGGGGCGGGGGGCTATCCTACAATGAGCAGTTCTTC. Encoded protein: CAISGGGGLSYNEQFF.

The V and J genes are TRBV18 and TRBJ2-2; perhaps TRBD1 as D (6 bases). Germline CDR1 and CDR2: KGHSH and LQKENI. The V end was cut by 3 bases, the J end by 1 base, with 12 bases between. This CDR3 comprises 16 residues. CDR3 DNA sequence: TGTGCCAGCTCACCCCCCTCACAGGGGAACACCGGGGAGCTGTTTTTT. Amino acid sequence: CASSPPSQGNTGELFF.

The chain joins TRBV10-3 to TRBJ1-5; TRBD1 might be the D (5 bases). V lost 1 base and J lost 4, with 14 bases in between. This CDR3 has 16 amino acids. CDR1 ENHRY and CDR2 SYGVKD come from the germline V gene. The CDR3 loop is CAISEFAGWGNQPQHF. As DNA, the CDR3 is TGTGCCATCAGTGAGTTCGCAGGGTGGGGGAATCAGCCCCAGCATTTT.

This clonotype showed up many times. The chain combines TRBV3-1 with TRBJ2-2; no clear D gene. CDR1 is LGHDT, CDR2 YNNKEL, per germline (reference sequence). Trimming pared 4 bases from V and 5 bases from J, leaving 5 bases between. The CDR3 runs to 12 residues. Here the CDR3 reads CASSPQTGELFF. DNA of the CDR3: TGTGCCAGCAGCCCACAGACCGGGGAGCTGTTTTTT.

A few counts support this clonotype. The CDR3 sequence: CASRGGQHSDTQYF. In DNA, the CDR3 is TGTGCCAGCAGGGGAGGACAACACTCAGATACGCAGTATTTT. The chain uses TRBV9 and TRBJ2-3, with D possibly being TRBD2 (6 bases). The germline gives CDR1 SGDLS, CDR2 YYNGEE. The CDR3 is made up of 14 amino acids. V gave up 5 bases and J gave up 4 bases, with 14 bases separating them. The whole variable domain, remainder taken from reference TRBV9 and TRBJ2-3, is DSGVTQTPKHLITATGQRVTLRCSPRSGDLSVYWYQQSLDQGLQFLIQYYNGEERAKGNILERFSAQQFPDLHSELNLSSLELGDSALYFCASRGGQHSDTQYFGPGTRLTVL.

This clonotype was observed at least ten times. The CDR3 coding sequence is TGCGCCAGCAGCTTTCTGACAGGGGAGGATACGCAGTATTTT. The encoded protein is CASSFLTGEDTQYF. The chain employs TRBV5-1 and TRBJ2-3; 8 bases are a match to TRBD1. The CDR3 has 14 residues. Germline loops: CDR1 SGHRS, CDR2 YFSETQ. With V trimmed by 2 bases and J by 6 bases, 5 bases remained unmatched.

The sample holds a few counts of this clonotype. The chain uses TRBV6-5 and TRBJ1-1; D is ambiguous. V was clipped by 6 bases and J by 1 base, with 9 bases between them. This CDR3 is built from 13 residues. In germline, CDR1 is MNHEY, CDR2 SVGAGI. The chain's CDR3 is CASSKEGNTEAFF. DNA for the CDR3: TGTGCCAGCAGCAAGGAAGGGAACACTGAAGCTTTCTTT.

This clonotype was seen a handful of times. V usage is TRBV20-1 and J usage is TRBJ1-2, with D tentatively TRBD1 (5 bases). The CDR3 totals 13 residues. Germline assignment: CDR1 DFQATT and CDR2 SNEGSKA (reference sequence). Trimming cost V 5 bases and J 7 bases, with 17 bases left between them. The CDR3 bases are TGCAGTGCTCCAGAGGAGGGGCAGCGTGGCTACACCTTC. Protein product: CSAPEEGQRGYTF.

This clonotype was counted at least ten times. This chain links TRBV6-6 with TRBJ1-1, with D tentatively TRBD1 (6 bases). CDR3 size: 14 residues. Trimming stripped 2 bases from V and 4 bases from J, with 11 bases between. The germline V gene has CDR1 MNHNY and CDR2 SVGAGI (reference sequence). CDR3 DNA: TGTGCCAGCAGTTACACTCAGGGGATCACTGAAGCTTTCTTT. It is translated as CASSYTQGITEAFF.